This T cell receptor (beta chain) was identified during a study of T cell responses to AZD1222 COVID-19 vaccine. The germline CDR1 and CDR2 sequences are KGHSH and LQKENI. V lost 1 base, J lost 4 bases, and 4 bases stayed unmatched. This CDR3 region has 16 residues. The table came from immunoSEQ multiplex PCR; TCRdb's copy has only in-frame clones and leaves some out. The sample carries over 150,000 clones, roughly 88% recorded once. Study outcomes and limitations: Nearly half of spike-specific TCRs reportedly target variant regions that are unmutated in the B.1.351 and B.1.1.7 variants. After two AZD1222 doses, spike-specific TCR breadth and depth rose versus day 0.

Details on this clone: What it recognizes is unknown.

Sequencing used peripheral blood, obtained 28 days after the second AZD1222 dose. The V and J genes are TRBV18 and TRBJ1-6, with TRBD1 matching over 7 bases. The receptor's source is an adult who received the AZD1222 COVID-19 vaccine. DNA for the CDR3: TGTGCCAGCTCACCACAGTGGGGACAGTATAATTCACCCCTCCACTTT. Translating it yields CASSPQWGQYNSPLHF.